Sequencing of this TCR beta chain was carried out in a study of blood T cell repertoires in COVID-19. In the source study's methods: Researchers report that nucleated cell counts were estimated from reference gene primer amplification. Repertoires were generated with immunoSEQ multiplex PCR, while TCRdb's copy carries only in-frame clones and drops some. V, J and clone size were drawn from that table, and D and trimming were deduced from the DNA. The table lists 80,000 or so clones, over 80% of them singletons. The sequenced sample consisted of peripheral blood. This clonotype was obtained from a human donor in a cohort sampled during active COVID-19.

CDR3 residues: CASSPPLRGEQYF. CDR3 nucleotides: TGTGCCAGCTCACCACCGCTCAGGGGCGAGCAGTACTTC. V and J are TRBV18 and TRBJ2-7, with D possibly being TRBD1 (6 bases). The length of the CDR3 is 13 residues. Germline assignment: CDR1 KGHSH and CDR2 LQKENI. The V end lost 0 bases, the J end lost 6 bases, and 9 bases lay between the germline ends.